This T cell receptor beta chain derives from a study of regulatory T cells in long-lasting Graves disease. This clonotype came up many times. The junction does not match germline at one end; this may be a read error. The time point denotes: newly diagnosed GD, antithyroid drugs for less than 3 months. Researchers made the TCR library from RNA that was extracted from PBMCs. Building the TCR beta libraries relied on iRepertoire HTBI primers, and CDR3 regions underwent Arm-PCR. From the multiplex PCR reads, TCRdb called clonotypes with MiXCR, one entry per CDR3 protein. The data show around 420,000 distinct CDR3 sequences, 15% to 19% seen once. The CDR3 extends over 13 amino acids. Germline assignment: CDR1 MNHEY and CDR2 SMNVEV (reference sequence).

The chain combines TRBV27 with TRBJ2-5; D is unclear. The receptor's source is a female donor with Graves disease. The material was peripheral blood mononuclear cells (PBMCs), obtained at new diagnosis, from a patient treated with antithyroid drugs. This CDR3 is CASSLSGEETQYF. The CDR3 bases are TGTGCCAGCAGCTTATCAGGAGAAGAGACCCAGTACTTC.